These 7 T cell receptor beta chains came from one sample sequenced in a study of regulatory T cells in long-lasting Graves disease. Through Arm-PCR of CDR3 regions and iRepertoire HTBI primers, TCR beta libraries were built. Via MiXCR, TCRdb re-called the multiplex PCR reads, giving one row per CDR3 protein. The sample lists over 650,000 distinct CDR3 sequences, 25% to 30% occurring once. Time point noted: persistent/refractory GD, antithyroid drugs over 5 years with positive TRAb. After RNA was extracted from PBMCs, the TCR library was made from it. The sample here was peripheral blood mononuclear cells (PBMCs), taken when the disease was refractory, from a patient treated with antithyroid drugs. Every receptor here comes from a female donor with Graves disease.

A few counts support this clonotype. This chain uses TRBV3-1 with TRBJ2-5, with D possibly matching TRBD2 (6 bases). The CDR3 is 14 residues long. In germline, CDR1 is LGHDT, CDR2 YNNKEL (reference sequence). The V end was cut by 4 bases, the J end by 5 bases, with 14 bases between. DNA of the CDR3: TGTGCCAGCAGCCTCCGGGGGTTTGGGGAGACCCAGTACTTC. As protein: CASSLRGFGETQYF.

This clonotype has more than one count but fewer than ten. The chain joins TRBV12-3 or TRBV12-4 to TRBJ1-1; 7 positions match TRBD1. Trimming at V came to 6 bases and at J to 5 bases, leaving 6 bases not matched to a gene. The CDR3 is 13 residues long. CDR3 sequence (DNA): TGTGCCAGCAGACCCAGGGGGTGGACTGAAGCTTTCTTT. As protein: CASRPRGWTEAFF.

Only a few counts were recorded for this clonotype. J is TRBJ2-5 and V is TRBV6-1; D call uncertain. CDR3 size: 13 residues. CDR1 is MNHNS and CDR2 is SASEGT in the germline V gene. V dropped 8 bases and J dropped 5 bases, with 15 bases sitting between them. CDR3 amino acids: CASYSGVRETQYF. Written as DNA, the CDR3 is TGTGCCAGCTATTCGGGCGTCCGGGAGACCCAGTACTTC.

The CDR3 sequence is CASILNGGDYGYTF. CDR3 coding DNA: TGTGCCAGCATTCTGAACGGAGGGGACTATGGCTACACCTTC. J is TRBJ1-2 and V is TRBV6-2 or TRBV6-3; TRBD1 might be the D (5 bases). The CDR3 length is 14 residues. V was shortened by 7 bases and J by 3 bases, with 15 bases between the two germline ends. Germline CDR1 is MNHEY and CDR2 is SVGEGT.

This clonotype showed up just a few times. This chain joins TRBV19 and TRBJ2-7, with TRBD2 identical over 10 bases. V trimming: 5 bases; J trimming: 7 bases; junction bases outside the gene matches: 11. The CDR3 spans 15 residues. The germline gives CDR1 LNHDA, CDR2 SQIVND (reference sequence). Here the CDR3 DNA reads TGTGCCAGTAGTGCTTCGAGCGGGAGGGCCGGGGAGCAGTACTTC. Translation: CASSASSGRAGEQYF.

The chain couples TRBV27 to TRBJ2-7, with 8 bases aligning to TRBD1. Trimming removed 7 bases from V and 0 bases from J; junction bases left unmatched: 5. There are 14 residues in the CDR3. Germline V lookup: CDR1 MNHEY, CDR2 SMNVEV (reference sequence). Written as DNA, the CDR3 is TGTGCCAGCATGGGGGACAGGCGCTCCTACGAGCAGTACTTC. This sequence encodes CASMGDRRSYEQYF.

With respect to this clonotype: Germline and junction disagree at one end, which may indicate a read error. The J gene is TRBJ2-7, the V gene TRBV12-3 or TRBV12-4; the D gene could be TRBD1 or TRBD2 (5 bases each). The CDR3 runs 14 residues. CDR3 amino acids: CASSLGDVSYEQCF. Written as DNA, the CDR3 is TGTGCCAGCAGTTTAGGGGACGTTTCCTACGAGCAGTGCTTC.